The text below deals with one T cell receptor (beta chain). These data come from a study of blood T cell repertoires in COVID-19. The overall study: COVID-19 samples, acute and convalescent, were from the United States, Italy and Spain. In each case, the material was cDNA or gDNA derived from T cells, B-cell-depleted T cells, or PBMCs.

CDR3 length: 13 residues. Losses at the gene ends were 3 bases for V and 9 bases for J; bases not matched to a gene: 4. In the authors' workflow: For nucleated cells, counts were estimated from reference gene primer amplification. TCRdb keeps only in-frame clones here, not all; method: immunoSEQ multiplex PCR. The V and J calls and clone size were taken over from that table, and D and trimming were inferred from the DNA. Of 110,000 or so clones in the sample, approximately 90% were seen once. The receptor was derived from a woman aged 65 to 85 who had recovered from COVID-19. The rearrangement links TRBV12-3 or TRBV12-4 to TRBJ1-1, with TRBD1 matching over 10 bases. The sequenced sample was peripheral blood. The CDR3 loop is CASSLGQGIKAFF. The CDR3, as DNA: TGTGCCAGCAGTTTGGGACAGGGGATAAAAGCTTTCTTT.